Given below is one T cell receptor beta chain in context. The CDR3 consists of 15 residues. CDR1 is SGHAT and CDR2 is FQNNGV in the germline V gene. The V and J ends lost 2 bases and 6 bases, in that order; junction bases with no gene match: 9. Generated by immunoSEQ multiplex PCR, the TCRdb table keeps only in-frame clones and is missing some. This table holds approximately 300,000 clones, around 86% found once. This specimen comes from a study of blood T cell repertoires in COVID-19. About the study: Sources were T cells, B-cell-depleted T cells, or PBMCs; the material itself was cDNA or gDNA.

This receptor was obtained from a man between 60 and 75 years old who had recovered from COVID-19. The sequenced material came from PBMCs or T cells enriched from blood (not recorded which). The J gene is TRBJ2-7, the V gene TRBV11-2; TRBD2 aligns across 8 bases. The CDR3 DNA follows: TGTGCCAGCAGCTTAAAGGGTAGCGGGATCTCCGAGCAGTACTTC. It specifies CASSLKGSGISEQYF.